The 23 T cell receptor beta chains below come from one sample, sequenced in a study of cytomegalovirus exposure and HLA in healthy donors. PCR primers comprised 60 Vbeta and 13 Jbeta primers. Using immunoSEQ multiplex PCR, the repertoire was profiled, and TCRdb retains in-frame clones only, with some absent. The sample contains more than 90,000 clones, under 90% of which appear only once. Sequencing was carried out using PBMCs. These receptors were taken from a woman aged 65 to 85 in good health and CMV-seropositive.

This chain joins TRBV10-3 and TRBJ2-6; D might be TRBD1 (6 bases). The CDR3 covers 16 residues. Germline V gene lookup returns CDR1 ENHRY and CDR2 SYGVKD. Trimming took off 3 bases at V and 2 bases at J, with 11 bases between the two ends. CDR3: CAISDPRGAGANVLTF. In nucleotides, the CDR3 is TGTGCCATCAGTGACCCCAGGGGAGCTGGGGCCAACGTCCTGACTTTC.

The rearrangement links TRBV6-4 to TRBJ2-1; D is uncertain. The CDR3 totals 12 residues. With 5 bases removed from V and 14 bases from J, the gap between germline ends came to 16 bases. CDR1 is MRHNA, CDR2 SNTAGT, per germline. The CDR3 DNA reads TGTGCCAGCAGTCCCCTCAGCGTCTTTAAGTTCTTC. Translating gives CASSPLSVFKFF.

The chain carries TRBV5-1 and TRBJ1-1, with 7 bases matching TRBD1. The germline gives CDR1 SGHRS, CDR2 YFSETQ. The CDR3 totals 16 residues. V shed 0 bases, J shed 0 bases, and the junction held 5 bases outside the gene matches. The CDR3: CASSLDNGTVNTEAFF. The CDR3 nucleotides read TGCGCCAGCAGCTTGGATAACGGGACAGTGAACACTGAAGCTTTCTTT. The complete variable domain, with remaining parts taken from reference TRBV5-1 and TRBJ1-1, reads KAGVTQTPRYLIKTRGQQVTLSCSPISGHRSVSWYQQTPGQGLQFLFEYFSETQRNKGNFPGRFSGRQFSNSRSEMNVSTLELGDSALYLCASSLDNGTVNTEAFFGQGTRLTVV.

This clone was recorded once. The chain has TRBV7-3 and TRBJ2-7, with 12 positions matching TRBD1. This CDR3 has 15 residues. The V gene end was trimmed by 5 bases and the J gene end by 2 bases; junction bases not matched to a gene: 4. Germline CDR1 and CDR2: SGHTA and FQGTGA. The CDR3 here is CASSLGTGGPYEQYF. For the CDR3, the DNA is TGTGCCAGCAGCCTCGGGACAGGGGGCCCCTACGAGCAGTACTTC.

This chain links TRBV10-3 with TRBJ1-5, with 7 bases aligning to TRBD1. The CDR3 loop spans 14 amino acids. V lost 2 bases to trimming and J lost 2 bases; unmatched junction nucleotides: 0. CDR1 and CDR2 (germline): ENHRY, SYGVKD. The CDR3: CAISETGGNQPQHF. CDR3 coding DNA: TGTGCCATCAGTGAGACAGGGGGCAATCAGCCCCAGCATTTT.

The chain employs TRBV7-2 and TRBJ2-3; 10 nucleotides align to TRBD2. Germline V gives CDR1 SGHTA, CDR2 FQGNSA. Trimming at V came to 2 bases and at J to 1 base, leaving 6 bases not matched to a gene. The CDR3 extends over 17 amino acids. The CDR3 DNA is TGTGCCAGCAGCTTATTCCTAGCGGGAGAGGGCACAGATACGCAGTATTTT. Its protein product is CASSLFLAGEGTDTQYF.

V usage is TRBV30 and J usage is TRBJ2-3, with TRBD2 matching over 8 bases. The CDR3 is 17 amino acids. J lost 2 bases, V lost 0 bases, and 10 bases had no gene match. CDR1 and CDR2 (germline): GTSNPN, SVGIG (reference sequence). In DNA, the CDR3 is TGTGCCTGGAGTGTACGGGGGGGGGAGGCTAACACAGATACGCAGTATTTT. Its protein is CAWSVRGGEANTDTQYF.

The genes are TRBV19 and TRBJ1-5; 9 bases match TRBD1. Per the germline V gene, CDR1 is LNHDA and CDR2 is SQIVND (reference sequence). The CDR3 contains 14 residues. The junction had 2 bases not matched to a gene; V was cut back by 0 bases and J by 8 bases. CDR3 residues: CASSIDRTGEPQHF. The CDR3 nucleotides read TGTGCCAGTAGTATAGATCGGACAGGGGAGCCCCAGCATTTT.

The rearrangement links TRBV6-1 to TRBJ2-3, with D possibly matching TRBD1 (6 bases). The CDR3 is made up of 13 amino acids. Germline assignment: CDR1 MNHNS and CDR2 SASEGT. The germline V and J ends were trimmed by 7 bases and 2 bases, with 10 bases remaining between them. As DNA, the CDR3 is TGTGCCAGCACCGGACAGTTCACAGATACGCAGTATTTT. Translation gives CASTGQFTDTQYF.

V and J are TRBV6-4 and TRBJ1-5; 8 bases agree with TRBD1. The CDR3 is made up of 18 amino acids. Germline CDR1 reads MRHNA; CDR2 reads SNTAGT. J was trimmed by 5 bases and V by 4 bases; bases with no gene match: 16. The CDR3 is CASSAIMTGALSDQPQHF. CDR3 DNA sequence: TGTGCCAGCAGTGCGATAATGACAGGGGCTCTCTCCGATCAGCCCCAGCATTTT.

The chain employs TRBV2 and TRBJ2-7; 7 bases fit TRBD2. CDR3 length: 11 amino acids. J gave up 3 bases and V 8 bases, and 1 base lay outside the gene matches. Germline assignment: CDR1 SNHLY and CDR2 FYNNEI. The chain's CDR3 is CASGTIYEQYF. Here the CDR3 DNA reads TGTGCCAGCGGGACTATCTACGAGCAGTACTTC.

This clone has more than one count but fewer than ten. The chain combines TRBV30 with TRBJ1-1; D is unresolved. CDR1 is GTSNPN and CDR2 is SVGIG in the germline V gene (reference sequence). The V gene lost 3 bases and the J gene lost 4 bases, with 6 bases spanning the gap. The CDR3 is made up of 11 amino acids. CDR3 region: CAWRTGTEAFF. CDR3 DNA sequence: TGTGCCTGGAGGACGGGCACTGAAGCTTTCTTT.

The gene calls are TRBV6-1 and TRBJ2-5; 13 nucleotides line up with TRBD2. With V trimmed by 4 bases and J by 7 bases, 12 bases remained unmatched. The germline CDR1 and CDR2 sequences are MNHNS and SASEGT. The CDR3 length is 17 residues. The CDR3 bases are TGTGCCAGCAGTGCCCCCAGCGGACTAGCGGGAGAGGGGACCCAGTACTTC. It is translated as CASSAPSGLAGEGTQYF.

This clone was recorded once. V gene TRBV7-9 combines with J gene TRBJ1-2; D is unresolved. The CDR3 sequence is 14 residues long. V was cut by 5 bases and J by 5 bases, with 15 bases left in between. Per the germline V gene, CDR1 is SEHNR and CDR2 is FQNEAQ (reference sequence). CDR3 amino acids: CASSPVEGSYGYTF. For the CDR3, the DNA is TGTGCCAGCAGCCCAGTTGAGGGTTCATATGGCTACACCTTC.

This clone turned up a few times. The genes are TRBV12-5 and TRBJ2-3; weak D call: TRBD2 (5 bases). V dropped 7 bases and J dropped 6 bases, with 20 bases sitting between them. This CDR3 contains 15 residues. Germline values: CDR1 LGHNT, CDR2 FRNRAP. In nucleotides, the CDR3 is TGTGCTAGTGTTTCACCTTATACGGGATCCGATACGCAGTATTTT. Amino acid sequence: CASVSPYTGSDTQYF.

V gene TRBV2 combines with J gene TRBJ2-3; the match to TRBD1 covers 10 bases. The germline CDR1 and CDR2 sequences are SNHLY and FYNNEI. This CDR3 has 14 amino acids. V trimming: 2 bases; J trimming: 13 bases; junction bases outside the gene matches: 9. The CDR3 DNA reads TGTGCCAGCAGTGAATCAAACCGGGGACAGGGGAAGTATTTT. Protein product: CASSESNRGQGKYF.

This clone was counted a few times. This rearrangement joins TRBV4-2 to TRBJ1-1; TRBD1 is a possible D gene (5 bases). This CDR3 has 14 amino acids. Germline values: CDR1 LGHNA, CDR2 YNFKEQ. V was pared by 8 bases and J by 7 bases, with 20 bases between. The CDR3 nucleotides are TGTGCCAGCTCCGCCGAATCCGGGACTAGTGAAGCTTTCTTT. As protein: CASSAESGTSEAFF.

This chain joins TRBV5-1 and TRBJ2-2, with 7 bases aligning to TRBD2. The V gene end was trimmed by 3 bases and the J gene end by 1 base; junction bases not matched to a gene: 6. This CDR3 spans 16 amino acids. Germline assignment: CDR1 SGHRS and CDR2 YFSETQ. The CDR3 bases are TGCGCCAGCAGCTGGGCTAGCGGAGGGAACACCGGGGAGCTGTTTTTT. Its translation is CASSWASGGNTGELFF. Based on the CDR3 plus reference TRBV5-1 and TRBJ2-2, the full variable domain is KAGVTQTPRYLIKTRGQQVTLSCSPISGHRSVSWYQQTPGQGLQFLFEYFSETQRNKGNFPGRFSGRQFSNSRSEMNVSTLELGDSALYLCASSWASGGNTGELFFGEGSRLTVL.

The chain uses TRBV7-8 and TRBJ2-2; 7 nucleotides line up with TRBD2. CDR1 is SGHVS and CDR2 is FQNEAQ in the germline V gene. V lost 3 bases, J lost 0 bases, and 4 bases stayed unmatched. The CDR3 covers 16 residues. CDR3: CASSLRAGANTGELFF. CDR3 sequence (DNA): TGTGCCAGCAGCTTGAGGGCGGGGGCGAACACCGGGGAGCTGTTTTTT. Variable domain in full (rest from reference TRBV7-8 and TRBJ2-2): GAGVSQSPRYKVAKRGQDVALRCDPISGHVSLFWYQQALGQGPEFLTYFQNEAQLDKSGLPSDRFFAERPEGSVSTLKIQRTQQEDSAVYLCASSLRAGANTGELFFGEGSRLTVL.

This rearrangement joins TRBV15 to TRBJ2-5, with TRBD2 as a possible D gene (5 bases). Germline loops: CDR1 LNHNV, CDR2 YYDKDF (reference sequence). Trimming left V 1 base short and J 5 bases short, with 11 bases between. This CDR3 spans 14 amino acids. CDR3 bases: TGTGCCACCAGCAGAGTGGGAGAAGGGGAGACCCAGTACTTC. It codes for CATSRVGEGETQYF.

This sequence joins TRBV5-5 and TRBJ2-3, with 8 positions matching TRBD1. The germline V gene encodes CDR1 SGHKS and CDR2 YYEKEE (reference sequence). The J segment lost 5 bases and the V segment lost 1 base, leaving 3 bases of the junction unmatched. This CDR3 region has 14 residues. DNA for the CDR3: TGTGCCAGCAGCTTGCAGGGGGCAGTAGATACGCAGTATTTT. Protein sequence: CASSLQGAVDTQYF.

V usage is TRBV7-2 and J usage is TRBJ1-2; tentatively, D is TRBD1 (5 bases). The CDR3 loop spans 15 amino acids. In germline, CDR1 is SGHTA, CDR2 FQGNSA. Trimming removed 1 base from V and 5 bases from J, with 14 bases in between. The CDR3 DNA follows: TGTGCCAGCAGCTTAGAGGGCAGGGTAGGATATGGCTACACCTTC. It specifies CASSLEGRVGYGYTF.

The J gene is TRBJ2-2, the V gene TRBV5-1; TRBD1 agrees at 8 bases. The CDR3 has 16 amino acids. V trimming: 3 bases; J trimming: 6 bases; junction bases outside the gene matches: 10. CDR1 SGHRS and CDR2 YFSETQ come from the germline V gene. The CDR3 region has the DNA TGCGCCAGCAGCTCCCTGGGGACAGGCCCGGCCGGGGAGCTGTTTTTT. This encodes CASSSLGTGPAGELFF.